Shown below are 2 T cell receptor beta chains from a single sample sequenced in a study of regulatory T cells in long-lasting Graves disease. As for time point: newly diagnosed GD, antithyroid drugs for less than 3 months. Scientists built the TCR library using RNA that was extracted from PBMCs. HTBI primers from iRepertoire and Arm-PCR of CDR3 regions yielded the TCR beta libraries. A single record per CDR3 protein comes from TCRdb applying MiXCR to the multiplex PCR reads. Of roughly 500,000 distinct CDR3 sequences listed, roughly 13% are singletons. These same data were also listed under a study on T cells in Graves' hyperthyroidism and ophthalmopathy.

The sample was peripheral blood mononuclear cells (PBMCs), taken at new diagnosis, from a patient treated with antithyroid drugs. The source is a man younger than 45 with Graves disease.

Ten or more counts support this clonotype. V is TRBV27 and J is TRBJ1-1; TRBD1 might be the D (5 bases). CDR1 is MNHEY and CDR2 is SMNVEV in the germline V gene (reference sequence). This CDR3 region has 15 residues. The V end was cut by 5 bases, the J end by 1 base, with 14 bases between. The CDR3 is CASSQNPTANTEAFF. The CDR3 DNA reads as TGTGCCAGCAGTCAGAATCCGACAGCGAACACTGAAGCTTTCTTT.

This clonotype was detected ten times or more. The rearrangement uses TRBV20-1 and TRBJ1-1; D is perhaps TRBD1 (6 bases). Trimming cost V 6 bases and J 10 bases, with 30 bases left between them. This CDR3 comprises 16 residues. Germline V gives CDR1 DFQATT, CDR2 SNEGSKA (reference sequence). For the CDR3, the DNA is TGCAGTGCCACTCCAGGCTCGGGCAGGGCCCGAGGGGGAGCTTTCTTT. Amino acid sequence: CSATPGSGRARGGAFF.